The present T cell receptor (beta chain) was sequenced within a study of cytomegalovirus exposure and HLA in healthy donors. It was with 60 Vbeta and 13 Jbeta primers that the PCR ran. The repertoire was sequenced with immunoSEQ multiplex PCR; TCRdb's copy has only in-frame clones and lacks some. The data hold 95,000 to 150,000 clones, with about 80% observed a single time. Findings of the study overall: Many donors carried some public TCRs, although rarity characterized most TCR sequences. Sequencing depth across donors, presence/absence analyses assumed, was roughly uniform. Later on, an analysis showed TCR association rates differing by HLA locus, with DRB1 the most and HLA-C the fewest. V- and J-gene trimming in TCR beta was tied to a missense DCLRE1C variant by an analysis performed later.

V lost 2 bases and J lost 2, with 15 bases in between. The CDR3 extends over 16 amino acids. Germline V gene data show CDR1 as MNHEY and CDR2 as SVGAGI. Notes on this clone: The antigen is unknown.

The receptor was derived from a man aged 35 to 55 in good health and CMV-seronegative. Sequenced sample: PBMCs. J is TRBJ1-2 and V is TRBV6-5, with D perhaps TRBD1 (5 bases). CDR3 amino acids: CASSYLGRHTNYGYTF. The CDR3 bases are TGTGCCAGCAGTTACCTGGGGCGGCATACCAACTATGGCTACACCTTC.